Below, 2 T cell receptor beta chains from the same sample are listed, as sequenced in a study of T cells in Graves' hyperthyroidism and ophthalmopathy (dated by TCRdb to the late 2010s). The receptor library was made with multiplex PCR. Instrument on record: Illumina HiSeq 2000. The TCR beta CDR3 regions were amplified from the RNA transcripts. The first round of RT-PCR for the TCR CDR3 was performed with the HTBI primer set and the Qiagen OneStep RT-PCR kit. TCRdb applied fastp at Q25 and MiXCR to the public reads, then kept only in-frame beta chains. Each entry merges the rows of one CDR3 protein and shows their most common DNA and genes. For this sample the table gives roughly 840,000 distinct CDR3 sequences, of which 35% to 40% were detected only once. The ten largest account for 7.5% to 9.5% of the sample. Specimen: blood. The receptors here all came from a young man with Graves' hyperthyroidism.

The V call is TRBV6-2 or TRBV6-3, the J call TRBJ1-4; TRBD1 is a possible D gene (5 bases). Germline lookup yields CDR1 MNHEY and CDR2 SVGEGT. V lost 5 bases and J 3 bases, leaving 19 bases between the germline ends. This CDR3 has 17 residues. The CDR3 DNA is TGTGCCAGCAGTGTGGTCCTTCATGGGGCAGCTAATGAAAAACTGTTTTTT. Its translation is CASSVVLHGAANEKLFF.

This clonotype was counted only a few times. CDR3 in amino acids: CSASRGSGRASEQYF. The CDR3 bases are TGCAGTGCTTCCCGAGGTAGCGGGAGGGCCTCCGAGCAGTACTTC. The chain links TRBV20-1 to TRBJ2-7, with TRBD2 matching 11 bases. The J segment lost 6 bases and the V segment lost 5 bases, leaving 12 bases of the junction unmatched. Germline CDR1 DFQATT, CDR2 SNEGSKA (reference sequence). The CDR3 has 15 amino acids.